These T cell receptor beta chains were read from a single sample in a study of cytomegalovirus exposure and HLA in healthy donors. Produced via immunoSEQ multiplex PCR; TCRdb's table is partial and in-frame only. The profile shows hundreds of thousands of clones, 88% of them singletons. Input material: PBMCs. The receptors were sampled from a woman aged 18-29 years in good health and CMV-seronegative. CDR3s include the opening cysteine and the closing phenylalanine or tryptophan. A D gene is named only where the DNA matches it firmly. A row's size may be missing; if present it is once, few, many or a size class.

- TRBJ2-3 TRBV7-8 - CASSLVSGDTQYF TGTGCCAGCAGCTTAGTTTCGGGAGATACGCAGTATTTT
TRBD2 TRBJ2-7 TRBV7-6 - CASSLLAGGEQYF TGTGCCAGCAGCTTACTAGCGGGAGGCGAGCAGTACTTC
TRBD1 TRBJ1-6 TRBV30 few CAWSGQAHSPLHF TGTGCCTGGTCCGGACAGGCCCATTCACCCCTCCACTTT
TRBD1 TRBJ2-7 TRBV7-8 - CASRSRTGHSYEQYF TGTGCCAGCAGATCCCGGACAGGGCACTCCTACGAGCAGTACTTC
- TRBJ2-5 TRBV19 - CASSIGLTSLTAETQYF TGTGCCAGTAGTATCGGTTTGACATCCCTCACCGCGGAGACCCAGTACTTC
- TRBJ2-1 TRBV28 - CASSLPGGTHSYNEQFF TGTGCCAGCAGTTTACCGGGCGGGACTCACTCCTACAATGAGCAGTTCTTC
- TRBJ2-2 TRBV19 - CASMGPGELFF TGTGCCAGTATGGGGCCCGGGGAGCTGTTTTTT
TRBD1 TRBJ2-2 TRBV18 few CASSPQGADTGELFF TGTGCCAGCTCACCACAGGGGGCGGACACCGGGGAGCTGTTTTTT
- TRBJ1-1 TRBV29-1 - CSVEDLQQGTEAFF TGCAGCGTTGAAGATCTTCAGCAGGGGACTGAAGCTTTCTTT
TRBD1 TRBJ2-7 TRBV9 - CASSVARDSYEQYF TGTGCCAGCAGCGTAGCCCGGGACAGCTACGAGCAGTACTTC
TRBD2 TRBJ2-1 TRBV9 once CASSPGLAGAHNEQFF TGTGCCAGCAGCCCAGGACTAGCGGGAGCACATAATGAGCAGTTCTTC
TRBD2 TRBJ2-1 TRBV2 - CASNQREGLLSYNEQFF TGTGCCAGCAACCAGCGGGAGGGCCTCCTTTCCTACAATGAGCAGTTCTTC
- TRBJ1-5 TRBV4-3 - CASSQDRYNQPQHF TGCGCCAGCAGCCAAGACAGATACAATCAGCCCCAGCATTTT
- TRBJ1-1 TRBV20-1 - CSAPRQIEAFF TGCAGTGCCCCACGACAGATAGAAGCTTTCTTT
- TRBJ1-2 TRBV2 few CASSDEGGYTF TGTGCCAGCAGTGATGAGGGAGGCTACACCTTC
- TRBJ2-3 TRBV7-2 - CASSDFAGVRTDTQYF TGTGCCAGCAGCGATTTCGCAGGGGTTCGCACAGATACGCAGTATTTT
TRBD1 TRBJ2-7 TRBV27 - CASSLGTGGTPYEQYF TGTGCCAGCAGTTTAGGTACAGGGGGCACCCCCTACGAGCAGTACTTC
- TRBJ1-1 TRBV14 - CASSIFTGMNTEAFF TGTGCCAGCAGCATCTTCACAGGGATGAACACTGAAGCTTTCTTT
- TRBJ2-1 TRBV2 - CASSEGRGSYNEQFF TGTGCCAGCAGTGAGGGCAGGGGCTCCTACAATGAGCAGTTCTTC
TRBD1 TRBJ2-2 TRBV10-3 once CAISAGTGGTGELFF TGTGCCATCAGTGCCGGGACAGGGGGCACCGGGGAGCTGTTTTTT
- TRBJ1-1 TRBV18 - CASSPLAWAAGSNEAFF TGTGCCAGCTCACCCCTGGCGTGGGCCGCCGGCTCCAATGAAGCTTTCTTT
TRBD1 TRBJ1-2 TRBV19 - CASSSQGGYGYTF TGTGCCAGTAGTTCACAGGGGGGTTATGGCTACACCTTC
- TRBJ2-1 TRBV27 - CASSREATVGEQFF TGTGCCAGCAGTCGGGAAGCGACCGTTGGTGAGCAGTTCTTC
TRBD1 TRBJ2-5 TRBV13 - CASSHPGQGAGETQYF TGTGCCAGCAGCCACCCTGGACAGGGGGCGGGGGAGACCCAGTACTTC
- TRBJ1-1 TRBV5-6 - CASHARWGQQVMNTEAFF TGTGCCAGCCACGCCCGGTGGGGGCAGCAGGTAATGAACACTGAAGCTTTCTTT
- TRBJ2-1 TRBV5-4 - CAFQGWNEQFF TGTGCCTTCCAGGGATGGAATGAGCAGTTCTTC
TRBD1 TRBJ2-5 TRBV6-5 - CASSYHDRAREETQYF TGTGCCAGCAGTTACCATGACAGGGCAAGAGAAGAGACCCAGTACTTC
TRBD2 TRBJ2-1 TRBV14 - CASSQGYLSGGRHNEQFF TGTGCCAGCAGCCAAGGTTATTTGAGTGGCGGGAGGCACAATGAGCAGTTCTTC